The clone carrying this T cell receptor (beta chain) was detected many times. Its antigen remains unidentified. These data come from a study of T cells in Graves' hyperthyroidism and ophthalmopathy. At the level of the study: Upon initial diagnosis and before any treatment, peripheral blood was collected.

This CDR3 spans 15 amino acids. V lost 4 bases to trimming and J lost 4 bases, with 14 bases between them. From germline, CDR1 is MDHEN and CDR2 SYDVKM. Findings and caveats of the study: Ophthalmopathy was separated from stable hyperthyroidism by a 13 V-J model.

Fresh peripheral blood, 9.5 to 10 ml of it, supplied the PBMCs. TCR beta CDR3 sequences were amplified from RNA transcripts. TCR CDR3 underwent first-round RT-PCR with the HTBI primer set. Via MiXCR, TCRdb re-called the multiplex PCR reads, giving one row per CDR3 protein. The sample includes about half a million distinct CDR3 sequences, about 24% of them seen just once. The chain carries TRBV28 and TRBJ1-5; weak D call: TRBD1 (5 bases). The receptor was isolated from a woman in her 30s with Graves' ophthalmopathy. The sample consisted of blood. CDR3 DNA: TGTGCCAGCAGTTCCACGGGACGGCCTAATCAGCCCCAGCATTTT. Translation: CASSSTGRPNQPQHF.